This TCR beta chain was observed in a study of shared clonotypes between healthy human individuals (TCRdb year 2020). Some background on the complete study: A couple of women and three men aged 18 to 49 years were included in the cohort. Each donor's leukapheresis produced roughly between roughly 0.85 and 10 billion PBMCs. Per donor, three plates each were used for CD4 naive and CD4 memory, two for CD8 naive, and one for CD8 memory. Different laboratories and diverse techniques were used to prepare libraries and sequence TCR repertoires, to increase sequencing depth and limit assay-specific biases. Blood TCR repertoires of roughly five healthy adults were deeply sequenced to estimate repertoire size and the extent of clonotype sharing between individuals.

What the research found in general, with its limitations: Pairwise subsampling led to the expectation that sequencing depth would affect the degree of clonotype sharing among donors. Approximately 5% of naive CD4, around 4% of naive CD8, around 2.3% of memory CD4, and approximately 0.4% of memory CD8 clonotypes were shared across four donors. Because the study included a small number of donors, the genetic and exposure-history diversity represented was limited. Compared with non-shared clonotypes, the clonotypes found in all four sorted-subset donors had higher generation probabilities. Naive subsets generally had larger estimated clonotype richness than memory subsets. Sampling was restricted to blood, and TCR repertoires in tissue are likely to differ from TCR repertoires in blood. Rarefaction of sorted-subset datasets indicated incomplete sequencing despite the large sequencing depth.

The donors were healthy, HIV-negative adults who had no recently reported acute infections or vaccinations. Only Caucasian adults living in Nashville, Tennessee, USA were represented among the donors. CD4+ T cells were enriched through magnetic negative selection, after which naive cells were positively selected on CD45RA and the remaining negative fraction served as the memory subset. Blood was collected by leukapheresis, and PBMCs were isolated by Ficoll-Histopaque density gradient centrifugation and then cryopreserved in liquid nitrogen vapor phase. Analytical flow cytometry was used to check the purity and quantity of every magnetically sorted T cell population. Genomic DNA was isolated from every sorted fraction and measured by UV absorbance on a Nanodrop 2000c. TCR CDR3 regions were amplified from genomic DNA by multiplex PCR using the deep immunoSEQ assay. Extracted genomic DNA from each cell subset was spread evenly across all wells of several immunoSEQ 96-well plates, with each plate serving as a replicate. For sorted subsets, 200 to 250 ng of genomic DNA, equivalent to 30,000 or so T cell genomes, went into each replicate PCR. Purified libraries were measured with a Qubit 3.0 fluorometer, size-checked on a Bioanalyzer 2100, and measured again with the KAPA Library Quantification kit. Each immunoSEQ 96-well plate was sequenced on its own single-read 150-cycle Illumina NextSeq 550 flow cell. For the original study's pipeline: Because only junctional sequences without quality scores were contained in the immunoSEQ output, filtering matching that applied to full-length reads could not be performed. To assign V/J genes and CDR3, sequences were annotated using PyIR, a Python wrapper for IgBLAST v1.9, with IMGT germline references. Reads were filtered out if the reads had weak V/J assignments (E-value above 1e-6), no CDR3, stop codons, out-of-frame junctions, or ambiguous translated residues. V3J clonotypes were defined as sequences sharing an identical inferred V gene, J gene, and CDR3 amino acid sequence. The percentage overlap between two repertoires was calculated by dividing the number of shared unique clonotypes by the size of the smaller repertoire. Richness of each repertoire was evaluated using RTK rarefaction, the Chao1 estimator, and Recon v2.1 estimates of unobserved clonotypes. For all TCRbeta clonotypes obtained by the gDNA method from a handful of donors, generation probabilities were computed with OLGA. TCRdb stores this immuneACCESS table with in-frame sequences only. Part of the clones is absent; in the studies checked, under half of the shortfall reflects unresolved V genes, and no reason is known for the rest. The V and J calls and clone size are taken from that table; D and trimming were inferred from the DNA. The sample includes roughly 2.2 million clones, with 92% observed a single time. The top ten constitute around 0.35% of the sample.

V is clipped by 1 base and J by 13 bases, and the sequence between their germline boundaries is 14 bases long. The germline V gene encodes CDR1 SEHNR and CDR2 FQNEAQ (reference sequence). The CDR3 holds 13 amino acids from the cysteine to the phenylalanine. The only DNA kept is the CDR3, 39 bases in frame from the first base. As for this clone: Its cognate antigen has yet to be identified. Base qualities are not recorded, but no much larger clone differs from it by a single base.

The source material was naive CD4+ T cells from PBMCs. Read against the paper, the sample's cell subset or site label means: CD45RA+ positively selected. The V and J genes are TRBV7-9 and TRBJ2-1; the D gene is not confidently resolved. The sequence was collected from a man younger than 35 in good health. Some clones in this sample may be carry-over from other donors' samples. The CDR3 region has the sequence CASSLGSLSVQFF. Read as DNA, the sequence is TGTGCCAGCAGCTTAGGAAGCCTATCAGTACAGTTCTTC.